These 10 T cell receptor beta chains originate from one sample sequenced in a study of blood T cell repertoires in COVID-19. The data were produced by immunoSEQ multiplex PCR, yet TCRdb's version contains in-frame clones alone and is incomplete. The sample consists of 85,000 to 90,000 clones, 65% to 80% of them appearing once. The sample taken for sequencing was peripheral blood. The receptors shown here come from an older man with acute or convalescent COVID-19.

The CDR3 is CASSFLNDRSNQPQHF. DNA for the CDR3: TGTGCCAGCAGTTTTCTAAACGACAGGAGCAATCAGCCCCAGCATTTT. The chain has TRBV6-5 and TRBJ1-5, with D possibly being TRBD1 (6 bases). The V end lost 4 bases, the J end lost 1 base, and 14 bases lay between the germline ends. Looked up from germline, CDR1 is MNHEY and CDR2 is SVGAGI. The CDR3 has 16 amino acids.

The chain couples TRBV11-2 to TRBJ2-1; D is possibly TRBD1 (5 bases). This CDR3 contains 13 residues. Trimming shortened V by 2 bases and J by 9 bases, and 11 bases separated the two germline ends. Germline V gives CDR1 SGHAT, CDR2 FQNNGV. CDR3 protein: CASSLSPGFEQFF. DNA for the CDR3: TGTGCCAGCAGCTTAAGCCCAGGGTTTGAGCAGTTCTTC.

The CDR3 nucleotides read TGTGCCAGCTCACTCTTCAGGGGGGAGGACATTCAGTACTTC. It codes for CASSLFRGEDIQYF. The gene calls are TRBV18 and TRBJ2-4, with a tentative D call TRBD1 (7 bases). With 4 bases removed from V and 8 bases from J, the gap between germline ends came to 15 bases. Germline V gene sequence: CDR1 KGHSH, CDR2 LQKENI. The CDR3 loop spans 14 amino acids.

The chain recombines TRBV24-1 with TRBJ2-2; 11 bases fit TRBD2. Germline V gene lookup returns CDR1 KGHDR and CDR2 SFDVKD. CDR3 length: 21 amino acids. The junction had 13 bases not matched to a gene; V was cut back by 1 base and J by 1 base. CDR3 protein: CATSDFVGPSSGGLNTGELFF. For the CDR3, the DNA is TGTGCCACCAGTGATTTTGTGGGTCCTTCTAGCGGGGGGTTGAACACCGGGGAGCTGTTTTTT.

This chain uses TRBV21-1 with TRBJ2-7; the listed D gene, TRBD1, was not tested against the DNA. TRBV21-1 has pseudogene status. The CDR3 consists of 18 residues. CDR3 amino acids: CASSKETSMGTGAYEQYV. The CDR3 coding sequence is TGTGCCAGCAGCAAAGAGACTTCAATGGGGACAGGGGCCTACGAGCAGTACGTC.

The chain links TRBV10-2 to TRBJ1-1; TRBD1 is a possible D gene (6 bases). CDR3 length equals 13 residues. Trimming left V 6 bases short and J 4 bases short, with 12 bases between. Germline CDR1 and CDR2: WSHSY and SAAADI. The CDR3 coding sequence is TGCGCCAGCAGGTACAGGGCGGGCACTGAAGCTTTCTTT. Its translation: CASRYRAGTEAFF.

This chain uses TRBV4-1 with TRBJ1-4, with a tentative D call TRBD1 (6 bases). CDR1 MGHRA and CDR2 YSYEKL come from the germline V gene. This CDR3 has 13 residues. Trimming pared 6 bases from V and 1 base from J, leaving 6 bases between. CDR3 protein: CASRQGTNEKLFF. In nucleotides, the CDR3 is TGCGCCAGCAGACAGGGAACTAATGAAAAACTGTTTTTT.

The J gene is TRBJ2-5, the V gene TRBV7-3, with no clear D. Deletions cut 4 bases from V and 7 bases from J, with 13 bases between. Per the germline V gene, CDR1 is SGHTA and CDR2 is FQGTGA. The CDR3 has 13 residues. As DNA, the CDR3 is TGTGCCAGCAGCTCAGACCCGAGGTCGACCCAGTACTTC. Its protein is CASSSDPRSTQYF.

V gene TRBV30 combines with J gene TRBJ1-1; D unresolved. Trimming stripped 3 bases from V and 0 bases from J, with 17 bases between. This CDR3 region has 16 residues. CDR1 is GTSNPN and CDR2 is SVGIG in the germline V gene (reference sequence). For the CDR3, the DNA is TGTGCCTGGAGACCACCCGGCTTGCGGTTGAACACTGAAGCTTTCTTT. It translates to CAWRPPGLRLNTEAFF.

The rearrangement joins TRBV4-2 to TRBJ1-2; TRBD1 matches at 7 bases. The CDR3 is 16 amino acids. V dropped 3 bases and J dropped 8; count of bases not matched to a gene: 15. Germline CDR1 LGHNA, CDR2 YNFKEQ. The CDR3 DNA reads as TGTGCCAGCAGCCATCCACAGGGGCAGCAAAGGGAGGGCTACACCTTC. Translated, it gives CASSHPQGQQREGYTF.